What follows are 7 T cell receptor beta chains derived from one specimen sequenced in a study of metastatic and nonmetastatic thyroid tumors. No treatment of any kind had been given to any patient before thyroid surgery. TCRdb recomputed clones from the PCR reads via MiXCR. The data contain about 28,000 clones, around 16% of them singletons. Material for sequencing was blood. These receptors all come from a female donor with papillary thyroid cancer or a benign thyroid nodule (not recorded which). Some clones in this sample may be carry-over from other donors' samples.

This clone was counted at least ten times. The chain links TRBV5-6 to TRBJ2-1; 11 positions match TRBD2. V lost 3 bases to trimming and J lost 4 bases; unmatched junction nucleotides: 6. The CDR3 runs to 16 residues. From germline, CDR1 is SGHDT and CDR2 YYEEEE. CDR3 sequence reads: CASSSKGLAAYNEQFF. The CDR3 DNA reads TGTGCCAGCAGCTCGAAGGGACTAGCGGCTTACAATGAGCAGTTCTTC.

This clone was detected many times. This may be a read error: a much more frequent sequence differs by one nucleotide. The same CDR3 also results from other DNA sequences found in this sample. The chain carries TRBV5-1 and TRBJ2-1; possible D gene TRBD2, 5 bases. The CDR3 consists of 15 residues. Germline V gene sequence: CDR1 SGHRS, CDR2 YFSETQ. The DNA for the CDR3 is TGCGCCAGCAGCCTAAGCGGATACTCCTGCAATGAGCAGTTCTTC. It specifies CASSLSGYSCNEQFF.

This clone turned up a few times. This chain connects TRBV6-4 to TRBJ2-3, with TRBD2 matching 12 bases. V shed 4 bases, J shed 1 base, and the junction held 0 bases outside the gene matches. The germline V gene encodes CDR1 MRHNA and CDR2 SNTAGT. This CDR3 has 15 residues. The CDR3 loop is CASSGLAGGTDTQYF. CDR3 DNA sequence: TGTGCCAGCAGTGGACTAGCGGGGGGCACAGATACGCAGTATTTT.

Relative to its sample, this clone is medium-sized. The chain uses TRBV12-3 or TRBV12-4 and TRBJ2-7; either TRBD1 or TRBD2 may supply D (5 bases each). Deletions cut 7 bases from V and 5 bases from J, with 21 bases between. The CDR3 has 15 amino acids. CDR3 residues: CASTPDPGPENEQYF. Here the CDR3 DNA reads TGTGCCAGCACACCGGATCCGGGGCCGGAGAACGAGCAGTACTTC.

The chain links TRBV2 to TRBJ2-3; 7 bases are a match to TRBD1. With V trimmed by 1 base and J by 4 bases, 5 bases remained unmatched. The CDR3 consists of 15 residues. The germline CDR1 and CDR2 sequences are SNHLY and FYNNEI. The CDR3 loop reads CASSEDRGSADTQYF. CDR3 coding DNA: TGTGCCAGCAGTGAAGACAGGGGATCCGCAGATACGCAGTATTTT.

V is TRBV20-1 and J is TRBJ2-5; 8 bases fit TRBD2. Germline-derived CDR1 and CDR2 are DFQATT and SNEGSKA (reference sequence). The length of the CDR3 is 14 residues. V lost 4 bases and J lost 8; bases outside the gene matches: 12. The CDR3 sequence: CSAMASGRGDTQYF. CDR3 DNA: TGCAGTGCTATGGCTAGCGGGCGTGGAGATACCCAGTACTTC.

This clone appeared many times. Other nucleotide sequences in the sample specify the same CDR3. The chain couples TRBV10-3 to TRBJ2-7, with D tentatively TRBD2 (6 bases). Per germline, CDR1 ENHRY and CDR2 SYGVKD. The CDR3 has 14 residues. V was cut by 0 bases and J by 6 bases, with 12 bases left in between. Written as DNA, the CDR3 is TGTGCCATCAGTGAGTCGACGGGAGTAGCCGAGCAGTACTTC. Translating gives CAISESTGVAEQYF.